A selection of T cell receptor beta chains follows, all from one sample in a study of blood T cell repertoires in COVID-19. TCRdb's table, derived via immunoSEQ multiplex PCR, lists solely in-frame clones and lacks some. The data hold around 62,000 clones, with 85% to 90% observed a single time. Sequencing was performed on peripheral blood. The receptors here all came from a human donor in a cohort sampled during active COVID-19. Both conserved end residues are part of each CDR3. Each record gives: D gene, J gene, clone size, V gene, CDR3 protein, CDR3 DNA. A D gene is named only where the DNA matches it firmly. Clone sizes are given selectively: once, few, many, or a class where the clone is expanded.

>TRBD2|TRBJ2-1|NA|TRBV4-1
CASSQEWIAGVYNEQFF
TGCGCCAGCAGCCAAGAGTGGATAGCGGGAGTTTACAATGAGCAGTTCTTC
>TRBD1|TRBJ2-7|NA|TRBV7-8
CASSAGGEQYF
TGTGCCAGTAGCGCAGGGGGCGAGCAGTACTTC
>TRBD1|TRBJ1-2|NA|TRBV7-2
CASSSSGTAIYGYTF
TGTGCCAGCAGCTCGTCCGGGACAGCGATCTATGGCTACACCTTC
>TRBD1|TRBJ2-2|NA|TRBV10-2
CASSSEQGPYTGELFF
TGCGCCAGCAGTAGTGAACAGGGGCCATACACCGGGGAGCTGTTTTTT
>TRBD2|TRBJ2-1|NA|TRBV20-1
CSASLTSDPNEQFF
TGCAGTGCTAGTTTAACTAGCGACCCCAATGAGCAGTTCTTC
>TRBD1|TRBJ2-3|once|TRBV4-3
CASSQEGTGVRTDTQYF
TGCGCCAGCAGCCAAGAAGGGACAGGGGTGAGGACAGATACGCAGTATTTT
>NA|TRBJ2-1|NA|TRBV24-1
CATSPALEHNEQFF
TGTGCCACCAGCCCCGCCTTGGAGCACAATGAGCAGTTCTTC
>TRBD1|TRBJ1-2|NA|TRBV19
CATTPDRLGYTF
TGTGCCACCACACCGGACAGGCTTGGCTACACCTTC
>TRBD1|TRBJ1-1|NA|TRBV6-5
CASSYSYRGGTEAFF
TGTGCCAGCAGTTACTCCTACAGGGGCGGCACTGAAGCTTTCTTT
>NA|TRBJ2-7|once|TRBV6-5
CASTTAPYEQYF
TGTGCCAGCACGACAGCCCCGTACGAGCAGTACTTC
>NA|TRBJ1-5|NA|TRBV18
CASSPQGGQPQHF
TGTGCCAGCTCACCCCAGGGCGGTCAGCCCCAGCATTTT
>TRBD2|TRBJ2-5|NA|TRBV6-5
CASSSGGIQTQYF
TGTGCCAGCAGTTCGGGAGGGATTCAGACCCAGTACTTC
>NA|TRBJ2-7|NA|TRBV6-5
CASSSQGHYEQYF
TGTGCCAGCAGTTCCCAGGGTCACTACGAGCAGTACTTC
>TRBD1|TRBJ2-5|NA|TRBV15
CATSREDVSSGTGFWRGQETQYF
TGTGCCACCAGCAGGGAAGACGTTAGCTCCGGGACAGGGTTTTGGAGGGGACAAGAGACCCAGTACTTC
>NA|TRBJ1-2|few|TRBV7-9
CASSGANDYGYTF
TGTGCCAGCTCTGGGGCTAATGATTATGGCTACACCTTC
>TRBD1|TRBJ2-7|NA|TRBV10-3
CAISEPGQGAFYEQYF
TGTGCCATCAGTGAGCCGGGACAGGGGGCGTTCTACGAGCAGTACTTC
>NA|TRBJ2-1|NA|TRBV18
CASSPPRTSSSYNEQFF
TGTGCCAGCTCACCACCGCGAACTAGTAGCTCCTACAATGAGCAGTTCTTC
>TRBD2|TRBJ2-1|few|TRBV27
CASQNSGSHNEQFF
TGTGCCAGCCAAAATAGCGGGAGCCACAATGAGCAGTTCTTC
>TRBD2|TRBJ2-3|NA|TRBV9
CASSVGEGGGTQYF
TGTGCCAGCAGCGTAGGCGAGGGCGGGGGTACGCAGTATTTT
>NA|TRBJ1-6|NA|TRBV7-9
CASSQGAGNSPLHF
TGTGCCAGCAGCCAAGGGGCAGGAAATTCACCCCTCCACTTT
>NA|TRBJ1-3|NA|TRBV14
CASSQDGGSGNTIYF
TGTGCCAGCAGCCAAGACGGGGGATCTGGAAACACCATATATTTT
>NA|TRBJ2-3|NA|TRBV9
CASSVGASSTDTQYF
TGTGCCAGCAGCGTAGGGGCTAGCAGCACAGATACGCAGTATTTT
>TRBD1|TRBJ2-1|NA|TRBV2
CAIRDRLYNEQFF
TGTGCCATACGGGACAGGCTTTACAATGAGCAGTTCTTC
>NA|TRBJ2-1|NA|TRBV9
CASSGMGHFNEQFF
TGTGCCAGCAGCGGCATGGGACACTTCAATGAGCAGTTCTTC
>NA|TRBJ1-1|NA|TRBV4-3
CASSQADRGVMNTEAFF
TGCGCCAGCAGCCAGGCTGATAGAGGCGTGATGAACACTGAAGCTTTCTTT
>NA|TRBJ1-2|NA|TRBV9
CASRGVGDGYTF
TGTGCCAGCAGAGGGGTCGGTGATGGCTACACCTTC
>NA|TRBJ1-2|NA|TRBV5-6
CASSTRIRSGRDGYTF
TGTGCCAGCAGCACTCGTATCAGGAGCGGGCGGGATGGCTACACCTTC
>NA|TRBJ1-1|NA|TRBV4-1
CASSRTDAEAFF
TGCGCCAGCAGCCGGACTGACGCTGAAGCTTTCTTT
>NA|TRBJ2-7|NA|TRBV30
CAWATSNGFWEQYF
TGTGCCTGGGCAACATCAAACGGGTTTTGGGAGCAGTACTTC
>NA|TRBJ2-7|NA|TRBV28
CASSFQRRSEQYF
TGTGCCAGCAGTTTCCAACGACGGAGCGAGCAGTACTTC
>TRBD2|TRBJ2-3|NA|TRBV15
CATSRELAGVADTQYF
TGTGCCACCAGCAGAGAACTAGCGGGAGTTGCAGATACGCAGTATTTT
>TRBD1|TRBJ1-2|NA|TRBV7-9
CASSRLRDRGHGYTF
TGTGCCAGCAGCCGCCTCCGGGACAGGGGGCATGGCTACACCTTC
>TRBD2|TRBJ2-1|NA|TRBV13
CASSHPGGLYNEQFF
TGTGCCAGCAGTCACCCGGGGGGGCTCTACAATGAGCAGTTCTTC
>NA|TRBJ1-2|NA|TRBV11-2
CASSASGGNYGYTF
TGTGCCAGCAGCGCCAGCGGGGGGAACTATGGCTACACCTTC
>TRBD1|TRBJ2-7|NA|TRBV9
CASSPTGQGVREQYF
TGTGCCAGCAGCCCAACGGGACAGGGAGTAAGAGAGCAGTACTTC
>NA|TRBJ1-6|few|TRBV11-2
CASSFRGSYNSPLHF
TGTGCCAGCAGCTTCAGGGGTTCCTATAATTCACCCCTCCACTTT
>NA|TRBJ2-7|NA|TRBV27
CASSPHTGEQYF
TGTGCCAGCAGTCCTCACACGGGCGAGCAGTACTTC
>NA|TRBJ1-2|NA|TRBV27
CASSLGGISGYTF
TGTGCCAGCAGTTTGGGGGGAATCTCTGGCTACACCTTC
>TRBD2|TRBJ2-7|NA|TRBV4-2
CASSLTSGEPYEQYF
TGTGCCAGCAGCCTCACTAGCGGTGAACCCTACGAGCAGTACTTC
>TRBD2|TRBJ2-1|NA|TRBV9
CASSASGRRDIEQFF
TGTGCCAGCAGCGCTAGCGGGAGGAGGGACATTGAGCAGTTCTTC
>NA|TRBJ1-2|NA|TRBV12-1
CASSFVGTGGGVGAYGYTF
TGTGCCAGCAGCTTTGTTGGGACAGGGGGCGGCGTTGGCGCCTATGGCTACACCTTC
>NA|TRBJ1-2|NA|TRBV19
CASREGGYTF
TGTGCCAGTAGGGAGGGTGGCTACACCTTC
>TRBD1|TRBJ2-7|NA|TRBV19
CASSIDEGASYEQYF
TGTGCCAGTAGTATAGACGAGGGGGCCTCTTACGAGCAGTACTTC
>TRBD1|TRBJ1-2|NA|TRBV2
CASRRSRDSAFYGYTF
TGTGCCAGCAGACGCTCCCGGGACAGTGCCTTTTATGGCTACACCTTC
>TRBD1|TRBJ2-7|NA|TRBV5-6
CASSLGDRGEYEQYF
TGTGCCAGCAGCTTGGGGGACAGGGGCGAGTACGAGCAGTACTTC
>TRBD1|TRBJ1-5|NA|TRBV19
CASSVDRLGQPQHF
TGTGCCAGTAGTGTGGACAGGCTGGGTCAGCCCCAGCATTTT
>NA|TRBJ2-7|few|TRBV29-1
CSVEFEKPYEQYF
TGCAGCGTTGAATTTGAGAAACCCTACGAGCAGTACTTC
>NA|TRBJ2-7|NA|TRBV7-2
CASSPLPQSSYEQYF
TGTGCCAGCAGCCCTCTCCCACAGAGCTCCTACGAGCAGTACTTC
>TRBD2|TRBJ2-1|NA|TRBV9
CASSPHPGLADFSDEQFF
TGTGCCAGCAGCCCTCATCCGGGACTAGCGGACTTTAGTGATGAGCAGTTCTTC
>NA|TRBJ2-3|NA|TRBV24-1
CATSGSRGRTDTQYF
TGTGCCACCAGTGGTTCCAGGGGTAGGACAGATACGCAGTATTTT
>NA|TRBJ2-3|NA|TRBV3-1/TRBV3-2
CASSPTTDTQYF
TGTGCCAGCAGCCCAACTACAGATACGCAGTATTTT
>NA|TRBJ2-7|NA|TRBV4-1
CASSQDRELGEQYF
TGCGCCAGCAGCCAAGATCGAGAGCTCGGCGAGCAGTACTTC
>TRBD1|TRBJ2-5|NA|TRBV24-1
CATSRQGAKETQYF
TGTGCCACCAGTAGACAGGGGGCCAAAGAGACCCAGTACTTC
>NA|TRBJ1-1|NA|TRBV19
CASRAGLTEAFF
TGTGCCAGTAGGGCAGGGTTAACTGAAGCTTTCTTT
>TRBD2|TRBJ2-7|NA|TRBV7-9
CASSSEGGLREQYF
TGTGCCAGCAGCTCAGAGGGAGGGCTTCGGGAGCAGTACTTC
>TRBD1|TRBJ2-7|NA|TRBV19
CASSIGTGPYEQYF
TGTGCCAGTAGTATCGGGACAGGGCCCTACGAGCAGTACTTC
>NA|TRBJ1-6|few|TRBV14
CASSPGRNSPLHF
TGTGCCAGCAGCCCCGGGAGAAATTCACCCCTCCACTTT
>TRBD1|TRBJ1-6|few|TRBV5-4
CASREDRGIGNSPLHF
TGTGCCAGCAGGGAAGACAGGGGGATTGGGAATTCACCCCTCCACTTT